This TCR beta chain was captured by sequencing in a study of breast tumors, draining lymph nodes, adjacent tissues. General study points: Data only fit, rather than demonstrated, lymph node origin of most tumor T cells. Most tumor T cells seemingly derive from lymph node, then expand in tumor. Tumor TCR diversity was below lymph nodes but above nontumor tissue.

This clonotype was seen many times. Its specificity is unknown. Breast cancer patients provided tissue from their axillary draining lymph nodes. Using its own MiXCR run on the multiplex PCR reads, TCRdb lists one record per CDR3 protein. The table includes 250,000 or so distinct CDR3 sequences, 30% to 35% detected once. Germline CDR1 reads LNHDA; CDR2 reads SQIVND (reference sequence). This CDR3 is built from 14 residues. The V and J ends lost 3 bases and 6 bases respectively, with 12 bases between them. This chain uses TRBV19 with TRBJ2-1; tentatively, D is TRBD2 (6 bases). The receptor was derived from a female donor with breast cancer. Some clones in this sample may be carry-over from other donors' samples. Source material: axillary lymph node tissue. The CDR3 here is CASSITGERNEQFF. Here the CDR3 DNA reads TGTGCCAGTAGTATCACGGGAGAGCGCAATGAGCAGTTCTTC.